The 17 T cell receptor beta chains below were found in one sample sequenced in a study of T cells in localized non-small cell lung cancer (dated by TCRdb to 2018 to 2021). Library prep was done by the immunoSEQ multiplex PCR assay. Not all clones reach the TCRdb copy of this immuneACCESS table, which keeps in-frame sequences only. Checked studies attribute under half of the gap to unresolved V genes and leave the rest unexplained. Recorded for this sample are 75,000 to 95,000 clones; 87% of them occurred a single time. Over 12% of the sample is taken by the ten largest. The specimen comprised peripheral blood, sampled before any cancer treatment. These receptors all stem from a man between 40 and 69 years old with stage I squamous cell lung carcinoma.

The V and J genes are TRBV4-1 and TRBJ1-5; possibly TRBD1 for D (5 bases). V was pared by 2 bases and J by 2 bases, with 13 bases between. The CDR3 contains 16 residues. Germline CDR1 reads MGHRA; CDR2 reads YSYEKL. CDR3 residues: CASSQSELRGNQPQHF. In DNA, the CDR3 is TGCGCCAGCAGCCAATCTGAGCTCAGGGGCAATCAGCCCCAGCATTTT.

CDR3 coding DNA: TGTGCCAGCAGCTTAACCCAACCTATCCTGGGTGGGGCCAACGTCCTGACTTTC. Protein product: CASSLTQPILGGANVLTF. The chain links TRBV7-3 to TRBJ2-6; the D is unclear. The CDR3 runs to 18 residues. V shed 0 bases and J shed 3 bases, with 15 bases lying between them. CDR1 and CDR2 from the germline V gene are SGHTA and FQGTGA.

J is TRBJ1-5 and V is TRBV5-1; TRBD1 might be the D (5 bases). The CDR3 is made up of 15 amino acids. Germline CDR1 reads SGHRS; CDR2 reads YFSETQ. Trimming shortened V by 5 bases and J by 4 bases, and 16 bases separated the two germline ends. CDR3 bases: TGCGCCAGCAGTCCCGGGACCTTGAGGAATCAGCCCCAGCATTTT. Translating gives CASSPGTLRNQPQHF. Full variable domain (outside the CDR3, taken from reference TRBV5-1 and TRBJ1-5): KAGVTQTPRYLIKTRGQQVTLSCSPISGHRSVSWYQQTPGQGLQFLFEYFSETQRNKGNFPGRFSGRQFSNSRSEMNVSTLELGDSALYLCASSPGTLRNQPQHFGDGTRLSIL.

The chain recombines TRBV2 with TRBJ2-4; D uncertain. CDR1 and CDR2 from the germline V gene are SNHLY and FYNNEI. Trimming stripped 3 bases from V and 3 bases from J, with 12 bases between. This CDR3 region has 15 residues. The CDR3 bases are TGTGCCAGCAGTGAGGTTAGGCAGTTCAAAAACATTCAGTACTTC. Encoded protein: CASSEVRQFKNIQYF.

The V and J genes are TRBV7-2 and TRBJ1-5; a possible D gene is TRBD1 (5 bases). Germline V gene lookup returns CDR1 SGHTA and CDR2 FQGNSA. The CDR3 spans 15 residues. Trimming cost V 1 base and J 5 bases, with 12 bases left between them. As DNA, the CDR3 is TGTGCCAGCAGCTTAGTGGTGGGGGTGGATCAGCCCCAGCATTTT. Protein sequence: CASSLVVGVDQPQHF.

V and J are TRBV28 and TRBJ1-2; D remains ambiguous. Germline CDR1 and CDR2: MDHEN and SYDVKM. The CDR3 is 13 residues long. V shed 6 bases and J shed 4 bases, with 12 bases lying between them. CDR3 DNA: TGTGCCAGCAGGGTAGATGGCCTCTATGGCTACACCTTC. As protein: CASRVDGLYGYTF.

On this clone itself: This is likely a read error, given that the CDR3 carries no conserved phenylalanine or tryptophan at its end. The DNA is omitted, as the CDR3 cannot be located on it reliably, and the CDR3 follows TCRdb's listing. J is TRBJ1-1 and V is TRBV6-1; no check of the table's D call, TRBD1, against the DNA was made. In germline, CDR1 is MNHNS, CDR2 SASEGT. The CDR3 spans 12 residues, counting both ends. The CDR3 reads CASSEGGKAPDT.

The chain has TRBV5-1 and TRBJ2-5; possibly TRBD2 for D (6 bases). The CDR3 length is 14 residues. Germline V gene lookup returns CDR1 SGHRS and CDR2 YFSETQ. Trimming shortened V by 1 base and J by 5 bases, and 12 bases separated the two germline ends. The CDR3 DNA reads TGCGCCAGCAGCTTGACAGGCGGGGAGGAGACCCAGTACTTC. It yields the protein CASSLTGGEETQYF.

This rearrangement joins TRBV6-1 to TRBJ2-2; the match to TRBD2 covers 7 bases. There are 14 residues in the CDR3. V gave up 6 bases and J gave up 4 bases; unmatched junction bases: 5. Looked up from germline, CDR1 is MNHNS and CDR2 is SASEGT. CDR3 region: CASSRGRVTGELFF. CDR3 in DNA: TGTGCCAGCAGCAGAGGGAGGGTCACCGGGGAGCTGTTTTTT.

The rearrangement joins TRBV4-1 to TRBJ1-2; TRBD1 is a possible D gene (6 bases). Per the germline V gene, CDR1 is MGHRA and CDR2 is YSYEKL. V was trimmed by 1 base and J by 5 bases, leaving 20 bases between them. The CDR3 contains 17 residues. The CDR3 bases are TGCGCCAGCAGCCAAGGGGTCTTGGAACAGGGATTATATGGCTACACCTTC. Translation gives CASSQGVLEQGLYGYTF.

The J gene is TRBJ2-2, the V gene TRBV30; no reliable D call. There are 13 residues in the CDR3. Germline assignment: CDR1 GTSNPN and CDR2 SVGIG (reference sequence). Trimming stripped 5 bases from V and 4 bases from J, with 11 bases between. Written as DNA, the CDR3 is TGTGCCTGGGTCCCCTACTCCACCGGGGAGCTGTTTTTT. Residues: CAWVPYSTGELFF.

The chain uses TRBV7-8 and TRBJ2-2; D might be TRBD1 (5 bases). Per the germline V gene, CDR1 is SGHVS and CDR2 is FQNEAQ. V shed 7 bases and J shed 0 bases, with 24 bases lying between them. The CDR3 is 19 residues long. This CDR3 is CASNFLLRPGQPNTGELFF. CDR3 sequence (DNA): TGTGCCAGCAACTTCCTACTCAGGCCAGGGCAACCGAACACCGGGGAGCTGTTTTTT.

The gene calls are TRBV10-2 and TRBJ2-7; D is uncertain. The germline CDR1 and CDR2 sequences are WSHSY and SAAADI. Trimming pared 8 bases from V and 4 bases from J, leaving 9 bases between. This CDR3 region has 11 residues. The CDR3 DNA reads TGCGCCAGCGGATTGGCTTACGAGCAGTACTTC. Encoded protein: CASGLAYEQYF.

V usage is TRBV5-1 and J usage is TRBJ2-1, with D perhaps matching TRBD2 (6 bases). The CDR3 sequence is 16 residues long. Germline assignment: CDR1 SGHRS and CDR2 YFSETQ. V lost 4 bases and J lost 7, with 21 bases in between. The CDR3 region is CASSRVPGRSANEQFF. In nucleotides, the CDR3 is TGCGCCAGCAGCCGAGTCCCAGGGAGGTCTGCGAATGAGCAGTTCTTC.

This chain uses TRBV2 with TRBJ1-2; TRBD1 aligns across 10 bases. Per germline, CDR1 SNHLY and CDR2 FYNNEI. The junction had 6 bases not matched to a gene; V was cut back by 7 bases and J by 7 bases. This CDR3 region has 13 residues. The CDR3 DNA sequence: TGTGCCAGCACGGGACAGGGGAGATCTGGCTACACCTTC. Encoded protein: CASTGQGRSGYTF.

CDR3 in DNA: TGTGCCAGTAGTACCCGGACAGGCTATGGCTACACCTTC. As protein: CASSTRTGYGYTF. The chain has TRBV19 and TRBJ1-2; the match to TRBD1 covers 7 bases. The CDR3 totals 13 residues. After removal of 4 bases from V and 4 bases from J, the junction contained 3 bases not matched to a gene. From germline, CDR1 is LNHDA and CDR2 SQIVND (reference sequence). Full variable domain (remainder filled in from reference TRBV19 and TRBJ1-2): DGGITQSPKYLFRKEGQNVTLSCEQNLNHDAMYWYRQDPGQGLRLIYYSQIVNDFQKGDIAEGYSVSREKKESFPLTVTSAQKNPTAFYLCASSTRTGYGYTFGSGTRLTVV.

This clone showed up just a few times. The J gene is TRBJ1-1, the V gene TRBV20-1; D unclear. The CDR3 totals 11 residues. The V and J ends lost 3 bases and 5 bases respectively, with 7 bases between them. The germline gives CDR1 DFQATT, CDR2 SNEGSKA (reference sequence). This CDR3 reads CSASGRTEAFF. As DNA, the CDR3 is TGCAGTGCTAGCGGTAGGACTGAAGCTTTCTTT.